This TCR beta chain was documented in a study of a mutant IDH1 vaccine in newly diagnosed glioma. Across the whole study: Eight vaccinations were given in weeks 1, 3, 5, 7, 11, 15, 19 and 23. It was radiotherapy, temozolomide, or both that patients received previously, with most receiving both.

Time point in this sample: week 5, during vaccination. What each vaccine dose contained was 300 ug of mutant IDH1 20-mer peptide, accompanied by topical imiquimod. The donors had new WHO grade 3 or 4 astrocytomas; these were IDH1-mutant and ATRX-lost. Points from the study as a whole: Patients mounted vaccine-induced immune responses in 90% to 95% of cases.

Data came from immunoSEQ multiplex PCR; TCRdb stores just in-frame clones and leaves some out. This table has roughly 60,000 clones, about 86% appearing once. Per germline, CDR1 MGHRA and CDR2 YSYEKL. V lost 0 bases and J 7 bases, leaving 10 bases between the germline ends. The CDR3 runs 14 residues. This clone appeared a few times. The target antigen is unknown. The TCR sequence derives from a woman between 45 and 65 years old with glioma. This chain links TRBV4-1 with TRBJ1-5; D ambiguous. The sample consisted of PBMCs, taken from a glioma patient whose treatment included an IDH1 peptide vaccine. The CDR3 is CASSQDLYGQPQHF. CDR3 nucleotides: TGCGCCAGCAGCCAAGATTTATACGGGCAGCCCCAGCATTTT.